This T cell receptor beta chain was sequenced during a study of blood T cell repertoires in COVID-19. Study-wide context: Both acute and convalescent COVID-19 samples were obtained from the United States, Italy and Spain. Sample material is recorded as cDNA or gDNA derived from T cells, B-cell-depleted T cells, or PBMCs.

CDR3 size: 12 residues. Trimming cost V 4 bases and J 12 bases, with 16 bases left between them. CDR1 and CDR2 (germline): SGHNT, YENEEA. This table comes from immunoSEQ multiplex PCR, and its TCRdb copy is limited to in-frame clones, with some not included. The table lists about 280,000 clones, around 84% of them singletons. Participants' own reports of clinical history determined their cohort assignment. The TCR sequence derives from a man aged 35-49 years who had been exposed to COVID-19. Material: PBMCs or T cells enriched from blood (not recorded which). The chain joins TRBV11-3 to TRBJ2-7; tentative D call: TRBD1 (6 bases). CDR3 nucleotides: TGTGCCAGCAGCTGGGAACCGGGACACATGTACTTC. Its protein is CASSWEPGHMYF.